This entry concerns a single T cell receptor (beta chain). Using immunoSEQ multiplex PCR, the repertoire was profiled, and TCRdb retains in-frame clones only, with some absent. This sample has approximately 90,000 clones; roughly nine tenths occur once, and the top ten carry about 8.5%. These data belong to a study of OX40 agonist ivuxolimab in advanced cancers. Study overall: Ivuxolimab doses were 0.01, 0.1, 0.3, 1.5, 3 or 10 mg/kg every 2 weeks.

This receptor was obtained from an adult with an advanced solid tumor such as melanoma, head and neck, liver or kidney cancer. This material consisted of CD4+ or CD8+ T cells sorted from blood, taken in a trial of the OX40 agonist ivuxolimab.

CDR3 loop: CASSLFEEVTEAFF. DNA for the CDR3: TGCGCCAGCAGCTTATTCGAGGAGGTCACTGAAGCTTTCTTT. The V and J genes are TRBV5-1 and TRBJ1-1; D unclear. Trimming shortened V by 2 bases and J by 4 bases, and 12 bases separated the two germline ends. The CDR3 length is 14 residues. The V gene's germline CDR1 is SGHRS and CDR2 YFSETQ. Together with reference TRBV5-1 and TRBJ1-1, the CDR3 gives the full variable domain: KAGVTQTPRYLIKTRGQQVTLSCSPISGHRSVSWYQQTPGQGLQFLFEYFSETQRNKGNFPGRFSGRQFSNSRSEMNVSTLELGDSALYLCASSLFEEVTEAFFGQGTRLTVV.